This T cell receptor (beta chain) is drawn from a study of CDR3 diversity in severe acne. V lost 5 bases to trimming and J lost 7 bases, with 15 bases between them. The CDR3 loop spans 13 amino acids. CDR1 and CDR2 from the germline V gene are LNHNV and YYDKDF (reference sequence). Each CDR3 protein is one row after TCRdb ran MiXCR on the PCR reads. This table holds almost 85,000 distinct CDR3 sequences, 51% found once. This clonotype was recorded many times. This receptor was taken from a male donor in good health, without acne. The source material was blood. The chain employs TRBV15 and TRBJ2-7, with TRBD2 as a possible D gene (7 bases). The chain's CDR3 is CATSLGGADEQYF. CDR3 coding DNA: TGTGCCACCAGCCTTGGGGGGGCGGATGAGCAGTACTTC.